One and the same sample provided the 27 T cell receptor beta chains below, sequenced in a study of blood T cells in healthy people across ages. With a J-beta primer mix and a sample-barcoded 5' primer, a second PCR ran about 7 to 11 cycles. Each CDR3 protein is one row after TCRdb ran MiXCR on the 5' RACE reads. The sample contains fewer than 2,000,000 distinct CDR3 sequences, roughly two fifths of which appear only once. Sequenced material: blood. The receptors shown here come from a human donor in good health.

This clonotype came up a few times. This could be a read error, since a much larger clone is one nucleotide away. The chain carries TRBV7-2 and TRBJ2-2, with D tentatively TRBD2 (6 bases). Germline loops: CDR1 SGHTA, CDR2 FQGNSA. CDR3 length equals 12 residues. CDR3 sequence (DNA): TGTGCCAGCAGCTTAGTGGGCGGGGAGCGGTTTTTT. It translates to CASSLVGGERFF.

This sequence joins TRBV12-3 or TRBV12-4 and TRBJ1-2; perhaps TRBD1 as D (5 bases). V lost 4 bases, J lost 3 bases, and 15 bases lay in between. The CDR3 runs to 15 residues. The DNA for the CDR3 is TGTGCCAGCAGTTCATCTCAGAGGGGCGACTATGGCTACACCTTC. Protein: CASSSSQRGDYGYTF.

The chain recombines TRBV6-2 or TRBV6-3 with TRBJ2-7, with D tentatively TRBD1 or TRBD2 (5 bases each). The V gene lost 6 bases and the J gene lost 2 bases, with 11 bases spanning the gap. The CDR3 sequence is 13 residues long. Looked up from germline, CDR1 is MNHEY and CDR2 is SVGEGT. As DNA, the CDR3 is TGTGCCAGCAGAGGTCGGGGCGCCTACGAGCAGTACTTC. This sequence encodes CASRGRGAYEQYF.

J is TRBJ2-5 and V is TRBV10-3, with 7 bases matching TRBD2. The CDR3 spans 15 residues. CDR1 and CDR2 from the germline V gene are ENHRY and SYGVKD. Unmatched junction bases numbered 9, after V lost 4 bases and J lost 4 bases. The CDR3 bases are TGTGCCATCAGTGGGGCGGGGGAGAGAACAGAGACCCAGTACTTC. Translation: CAISGAGERTETQYF.

The rearrangement uses TRBV20-1 and TRBJ1-2; D gene unclear. The CDR3 has 13 amino acids. Germline V gene lookup returns CDR1 DFQATT and CDR2 SNEGSKA (reference sequence). V was cut by 0 bases and J by 4 bases, with 9 bases left in between. This CDR3 reads CSARDRNIYGYTF. DNA of the CDR3: TGCAGTGCTAGAGATCGGAATATCTATGGCTACACCTTC.

This clonotype was counted once. This chain joins TRBV5-4 and TRBJ1-1; D remains ambiguous. CDR3 size: 14 residues. V was clipped by 0 bases and J by 1 base, with 7 bases between them. The germline V gene encodes CDR1 SGHNT and CDR2 YYREEE (reference sequence). The CDR3 loop is CASSLEIGNTEAFF. Here the CDR3 DNA reads TGTGCCAGCAGCTTGGAGATCGGGAACACTGAAGCTTTCTTT.

In this sample, this clonotype turned up a few times. The V gene is TRBV7-2, the J gene TRBJ1-2; the match to TRBD1 covers 8 bases. The J segment lost 2 bases and the V segment lost 8 bases, leaving 10 bases of the junction unmatched. This CDR3 is 15 amino acids long. Germline-derived CDR1 and CDR2 are SGHTA and FQGNSA. The CDR3 DNA is TGTGCCAGCCAAACCCGGACAGGGACCAACTATGGCTACACCTTC. Its protein product is CASQTRTGTNYGYTF.

This clonotype has only a few counts. DNA of the CDR3: TGTGCCAGCAGGGAAGGGACTAACTCCTACAATGAGCAGTTCTTC. Protein: CASREGTNSYNEQFF. The chain couples TRBV12-3 or TRBV12-4 to TRBJ2-1; 7 nucleotides agree with TRBD2. The CDR3 length is 15 residues. V lost 6 bases and J lost 0; bases outside the gene matches: 5.

This clonotype turned up a few times. In DNA form, the CDR3 reads TGCGCCAGCAGCCCATCCCGACAGGGGGAGGATGAAAAACTGTTTTTT. This translates into CASSPSRQGEDEKLFF. The V and J genes are TRBV4-3 and TRBJ1-4; 9 nucleotides align to TRBD1. Germline V lookup: CDR1 LGHNA, CDR2 YSLEER. The CDR3 runs to 16 residues. V lost 4 bases and J lost 6; bases outside the gene matches: 9.

The V gene is TRBV29-1, the J gene TRBJ1-1; D is unclear. This CDR3 comprises 12 residues. Germline V CDR1 and CDR2: SQVTM, ANQGSEA. The V end was cut by 4 bases, the J end by 5 bases, with 11 bases between. The CDR3 here is CSVAGFVTEAFF. The CDR3 DNA reads TGCAGCGTTGCCGGATTCGTGACTGAAGCTTTCTTT.

The V gene is TRBV6-2 or TRBV6-3, the J gene TRBJ2-1; 7 positions agree with TRBD1. This CDR3 comprises 15 residues. V gave up 5 bases and J gave up 9 bases; unmatched junction bases: 13. CDR1 is MNHEY, CDR2 SVGEGT, per germline. CDR3: CASSQRQGRLVEQFF. The CDR3 DNA sequence: TGTGCCAGCAGTCAAAGACAGGGACGGCTGGTTGAGCAGTTCTTC.

The chain combines TRBV29-1 with TRBJ2-3, with 7 bases identical to TRBD2. Germline V CDR1 and CDR2: SQVTM, ANQGSEA. The V gene end was trimmed by 0 bases and the J gene end by 4 bases; junction bases not matched to a gene: 4. The CDR3 loop spans 14 amino acids. For the CDR3, the DNA is TGCAGCGTTGAAGAGGTACGGGGGGCAGATACGCAGTATTTT. Translated, it gives CSVEEVRGADTQYF.

Concerning this clonotype: One end of the junction fails to match germline, which may point to a read error. The V call is TRBV5-6, the J call TRBJ2-1; 9 bases agree with TRBD1. CDR3 length: 14 residues. Germline values: CDR1 SGHDT, CDR2 YYEEEE. CDR3 nucleotide sequence: TGTACCAGCAGCTTCGGGACAGGGAATTATGAGCAGTTCTTC. Its protein is CTSSFGTGNYEQFF.

In its sample, this clonotype was seen a few times. The CDR3 is CASSPSQGPREQYF. Here the CDR3 DNA reads TGTGCCAGCAGCCCCAGTCAGGGTCCTCGCGAGCAGTACTTC. This chain connects TRBV13 to TRBJ2-7; maybe TRBD1 (5 bases). Between the trimmed V and J ends, which lost 5 bases and 6 bases, there was a span of 17 bases. The CDR3 is 14 amino acids. CDR1 PRHDT and CDR2 FYEKMQ come from the germline V gene (reference sequence).

This clonotype was seen a handful of times. The V gene is TRBV28, the J gene TRBJ1-2; the D gene is possibly TRBD1 (6 bases). The CDR3 consists of 16 residues. Germline V lookup: CDR1 MDHEN, CDR2 SYDVKM. The V end was cut by 3 bases, the J end by 6 bases, with 20 bases between. The CDR3 loop reads CASSLLTYTGSDGYTF. CDR3 nucleotide sequence: TGTGCCAGCAGTTTGTTGACTTACACAGGGTCGGATGGCTACACCTTC.

The chain employs TRBV4-2 and TRBJ1-6; D call uncertain. Germline V gene data show CDR1 as LGHNA and CDR2 as YNFKEQ. V lost 6 bases and J 8 bases, leaving 11 bases between the germline ends. The length of the CDR3 is 13 residues. The CDR3 DNA reads as TGTGCCAGCAGGATTATTTCAGATTCACCCCTCCACTTT. This encodes CASRIISDSPLHF.

The rearrangement uses TRBV7-2 and TRBJ1-2; weak D call: TRBD1 (5 bases). The germline V and J ends were trimmed by 5 bases and 1 base, with 17 bases remaining between them. Germline V lookup: CDR1 SGHTA, CDR2 FQGNSA. This CDR3 region has 16 residues. The CDR3 DNA reads as TGTGCCAGCAGCCCCGATTGGGGACGGATTAACTATGGCTACACCTTC. Its protein is CASSPDWGRINYGYTF.

The table lists this clonotype with a few counts. The chain has TRBV2 and TRBJ2-5; tentative D call: TRBD2 (6 bases). Trimming stripped 4 bases from V and 2 bases from J, with 14 bases between. CDR1 is SNHLY, CDR2 FYNNEI, per germline. The CDR3 loop spans 15 amino acids. The chain's CDR3 is CASSGLGEVQETQYF. Written as DNA, the CDR3 is TGTGCCAGCAGTGGATTGGGGGAGGTACAAGAGACCCAGTACTTC.

The V call is TRBV7-9, the J call TRBJ2-5; possible D gene TRBD1, 6 bases. Germline CDR1 SEHNR, CDR2 FQNEAQ (reference sequence). The V and J ends lost 4 bases and 5 bases respectively, with 17 bases between them. The CDR3 loop spans 15 amino acids. CDR3 in DNA: TGTGCCAGCAGCTACAGCAACAGGGATCTCGAGACCCAGTACTTC. Translation: CASSYSNRDLETQYF.

This clonotype was seen ten or more times. The gene calls are TRBV12-5 and TRBJ2-3; D perhaps matches TRBD2 (7 bases). CDR3 size: 15 residues. V was clipped by 5 bases and J by 3 bases, with 15 bases between them. CDR1 and CDR2 from the germline V gene are LGHNT and FRNRAP. CDR3 nucleotides: TGTGCTAGTGGTATTCCAGGGGAGGGGACAGATACGCAGTATTTT. Protein product: CASGIPGEGTDTQYF.

This clonotype was picked up a small number of times. This chain uses TRBV9 with TRBJ2-1, with D possibly matching TRBD1 (5 bases). This CDR3 spans 15 amino acids. Looked up from germline, CDR1 is SGDLS and CDR2 is YYNGEE. Trimming cost V 1 base and J 0 bases, with 8 bases left between them. The CDR3 DNA reads as TGTGCCAGCAGCGTACTCGACAGCTCCTACAATGAGCAGTTCTTC. It encodes CASSVLDSSYNEQFF.

The chain employs TRBV20-1 and TRBJ2-5; D is unclear. This CDR3 is built from 12 residues. V lost 6 bases and J lost 2, with 10 bases in between. Germline assignment: CDR1 DFQATT and CDR2 SNEGSKA (reference sequence). The DNA of the CDR3 is TGCAGTGCAATCGGACGTCAAGAGACCCAGTACTTC. This codes for CSAIGRQETQYF.

J is TRBJ2-7 and V is TRBV11-1; no definite D call. Germline CDR1 is SGHAT and CDR2 is FQDESV (reference sequence). Trimming shortened V by 4 bases and J by 0 bases, and 7 bases separated the two germline ends. The CDR3 extends over 13 amino acids. The CDR3 bases are TGTGCCAGCAGCTCAGACCCCTCCTACGAGCAGTACGTC. This codes for CASSSDPSYEQYV.

This clonotype turned up a few times. The chain couples TRBV29-1 to TRBJ2-7; TRBD1 or TRBD2 may be the D gene (5 bases each). The CDR3 length is 12 residues. Trimming took off 5 bases at V and 1 base at J, with 9 bases between the two ends. From germline, CDR1 is SQVTM and CDR2 ANQGSEA. In DNA, the CDR3 is TGCAGCGTTAGTGAGGGGTCCTACGAGCAGTACTTC. Its translation is CSVSEGSYEQYF.

This clonotype showed up just once. The rearrangement uses TRBV20-1 and TRBJ2-4; 12 nucleotides line up with TRBD2. V lost 4 bases, J lost 13 bases, and 11 bases stayed unmatched. The length of the CDR3 is 14 residues. The germline CDR1 and CDR2 sequences are DFQATT and SNEGSKA (reference sequence). This CDR3 reads CSATLAGGPNEQYF. CDR3 DNA sequence: TGCAGTGCTACCCTAGCGGGGGGGCCGAATGAGCAGTACTTC.

This clonotype was detected only a few times. The rearrangement links TRBV20-1 to TRBJ1-1; perhaps TRBD1 as D (5 bases). The germline gives CDR1 DFQATT, CDR2 SNEGSKA (reference sequence). V was pared by 4 bases and J by 2 bases, with 8 bases between. The CDR3 sequence is 12 residues long. The CDR3 protein is CSAIRGNTEAFF. The CDR3 nucleotides are TGCAGTGCTATAAGGGGAAACACTGAAGCTTTCTTT.

The table lists this clonotype with a few counts. The chain combines TRBV20-1 with TRBJ2-5, with 9 bases matching TRBD1. Trimming removed 1 base from V and 5 bases from J; junction bases left unmatched: 8. From germline, CDR1 is DFQATT and CDR2 SNEGSKA (reference sequence). This CDR3 has 15 amino acids. For the CDR3, the DNA is TGCAGTGCTAGAGGGGGACAGGGACCTCAGGAGACCCAGTACTTC. Residues: CSARGGQGPQETQYF.